This T cell receptor beta chain came from a study of blood T cell repertoires in COVID-19. Across the whole study: Acute and convalescent COVID-19 specimens originated in the United States, Italy and Spain. Sample material is recorded as cDNA or gDNA derived from T cells, B-cell-depleted T cells, or PBMCs.

Here immunoSEQ multiplex PCR was the method, and the copy in TCRdb shows in-frame clones only, minus some. The sample carries a few hundred thousand clones, around 85% recorded once. Germline CDR1 is MRHNA and CDR2 is SNTAGT. V was trimmed by 9 bases and J by 10 bases, leaving 10 bases between them. The CDR3 is 11 residues long. Sequencing used peripheral blood. The TCR originated in a woman aged 30 to 39 who had recovered from COVID-19. The J gene is TRBJ1-6, the V gene TRBV6-4, with D possibly being TRBD1 (6 bases). The CDR3 here is CARPGESPLHF. In DNA form, the CDR3 reads TGTGCCAGACCAGGGGAATCACCCCTCCACTTT.